Listed below are T cell receptor beta chains from one sample, sequenced in a study of blood T cell repertoires in COVID-19. Clones were read by immunoSEQ multiplex PCR, and TCRdb kept only the in-frame ones, dropping some. The table has 170,000 or so clones, approximately 88% seen once; the top ten hold roughly 2.8%. Sequencing was performed on peripheral blood. These receptors all come from a woman aged 60-70 years with acute or convalescent COVID-19. CDR3s include the opening cysteine and the closing phenylalanine or tryptophan. The D gene is left open where the match is weak. Some rows have no size entry. The others give once, few or many, or a class for an expanded clone.

j_gene | abundance | v_gene | len | d_gene | CDR3nt | CDR3aa
TRBJ1-1 | few | TRBV7-8 | 13 | TRBD1 | TGTGCCAGCAGCCTCAGGGGGGTCACTGAAGCTTTCTTT | CASSLRGVTEAFF
TRBJ2-7 | . | TRBV27 | 14 | . | TGTGCCAGCAGTTTATCTTACAGGGAGGGCGAGCAGTACTTC | CASSLSYREGEQYF
TRBJ1-1 | . | TRBV3-1/TRBV3-2 | 16 | . | TGTGCCAGCAGCCAAGTCCCAGGGGTATTGAACACTGAAGCTTTCTTT | CASSQVPGVLNTEAFF
TRBJ2-7 | . | TRBV27 | 16 | . | TGTGCCAGCAGTCCCTCGAGGGGGGGGACCTCCTACGAGCAGTACTTC | CASSPSRGGTSYEQYF
TRBJ1-2 | . | TRBV5-1 | 14 | . | TGCGCCAGCAGCTTGGTCGCCAGGGGACATGGCTACACCTTC | CASSLVARGHGYTF
TRBJ2-3 | . | TRBV7-9 | 15 | TRBD2 | TGTGCCAGCAGCCAAAGGAGCGGGGCGACAGATACGCAGTATTTT | CASSQRSGATDTQYF
TRBJ2-7 | . | TRBV6-1 | 18 | . | TGTGCCAGCAGTGAAAGGGTCGGGACACTCCGGACCTTTTACGAGCAGTACTTC | CASSERVGTLRTFYEQYF
TRBJ2-7 | . | TRBV10-1 | 13 | . | TGCGCCAGCAGTTTTCAGGGGATTGGAGAGCAGTACTTC | CASSFQGIGEQYF
TRBJ2-7 | . | TRBV6-2/TRBV6-3 | 15 | TRBD2 | TGTGCCAGCAGCCCCACTAGCGGGGGCATCTACGAGCAGTACTTC | CASSPTSGGIYEQYF
TRBJ1-2 | . | TRBV6-5 | 14 | TRBD1 | TGTGCCAGCAGGTTCACAGGGGGTGTCTATGGCTACACCTTC | CASRFTGGVYGYTF
TRBJ1-5 | . | TRBV7-3 | 17 | . | TGTGCCAGCAGCAAAACGTCGCGGGAATATAGCAATCAGCCCCAGCATTTT | CASSKTSREYSNQPQHF
TRBJ2-2 | . | TRBV3-1/TRBV3-2 | 16 | TRBD2 | TGTGCCAGCAGCCCGAGCGGGGGCACGAACACCGGGGAGCTGTTTTTT | CASSPSGGTNTGELFF
TRBJ1-4 | . | TRBV2 | 15 | . | TGTGCCAGCACTCCCAGCTTTCAGGGTAATGAAAAACTGTTTTTT | CASTPSFQGNEKLFF
TRBJ2-7 | . | TRBV3-1/TRBV3-2 | 15 | . | TGTGCCAGCAGCCAAGGGAAAGGACAGACCTACGAGCAGTACTTC | CASSQGKGQTYEQYF
TRBJ2-7 | . | TRBV7-2 | 16 | . | TGTGCCAGCAGCTCGTGGGGGCAGGGCCCTTCAAACGAGCAGTACTTC | CASSSWGQGPSNEQYF
TRBJ2-2 | . | TRBV4-3 | 14 | . | TGCGCCAGCAGCCAAGAAGGAGGACAGACACGGCTGTTTTTT | CASSQEGGQTRLFF
TRBJ1-2 | . | TRBV5-1 | 14 | . | TGCGCCAGCAGCTCAACGACAGGCCGAGGGGGCTACACCTTC | CASSSTTGRGGYTF
TRBJ2-7 | . | TRBV18 | 14 | . | TGTGCCAGTCAGCTGACCAGGGGACCCTACGAGCAGTACTTC | CASQLTRGPYEQYF
TRBJ2-7 | few | TRBV7-3 | 16 | TRBD1 | TGTGCCAGCAGCTTAGGCCCGACAGGGGTTGGGAACGAGCAGTACTTC | CASSLGPTGVGNEQYF
TRBJ2-3 | . | TRBV6-5 | 15 | . | TGTGCCAGCATCCGAGACACAGGACGCACAGATACGCAGTATTTT | CASIRDTGRTDTQYF
TRBJ2-7 | few | TRBV2 | 12 | . | TGTGCCAGCAATGGACAGACCTACGAGCAGTACTTC | CASNGQTYEQYF
TRBJ1-2 | . | TRBV5-1 | 14 | . | TGCGCCAGCAGCTTGGACGGGAATTACTATGGCTACACCTTC | CASSLDGNYYGYTF
TRBJ2-3 | once | TRBV7-2 | 16 | TRBD2 | TGTGCCAGCAGCTTAGGAGGAGCGGGGCCCCCAGATACGCAGTATTTT | CASSLGGAGPPDTQYF
TRBJ1-5 | . | TRBV6-5 | 15 | . | TGTGCCAGCAGCGACTGGACAAGGAGTAATCAGCCCCAGCATTTT | CASSDWTRSNQPQHF
TRBJ2-7 | . | TRBV19 | 16 | TRBD1 | TGTGCCAGTAGTTCAAGACAGGGGACGAGCTCCTACGAGCAGTACTTC | CASSSRQGTSSYEQYF
TRBJ2-2 | . | TRBV13 | 13 | . | TGTGCCAGCAGCTTAGGGAGAACCGGGGAGCTGTTTTTT | CASSLGRTGELFF
TRBJ2-5 | . | TRBV24-1 | 15 | . | TGTGCCACCAGTGATTTCGCCGGGGGAAGAGAGACCCAGTACTTC | CATSDFAGGRETQYF
TRBJ1-6 | . | TRBV6-5 | 14 | . | TGTGCCAGCAGTTACCAGGGGCCTTTGGGGTCCCTCCACTTT | CASSYQGPLGSLHF
TRBJ1-2 | . | TRBV24-1 | 13 | . | TGTGCCACCAGTCTTGCGGGAAACTATGGCTACACCTTC | CATSLAGNYGYTF
TRBJ2-5 | . | TRBV28 | 15 | TRBD1 | TGTGCCAGCAGCGGGACAGGGGGCGGTAAGGAGACCCAGTACTTC | CASSGTGGGKETQYF
TRBJ2-7 | . | TRBV14 | 13 | TRBD2 | TGTGCCAGCAGATCTAGCGGGGGATACGAGCAGTACTTC | CASRSSGGYEQYF
TRBJ2-7 | . | TRBV12-3/TRBV12-4 | 13 | . | TGTGCCAGCAGTTTCTCGCAGGGGATCGAGCAGTACTTC | CASSFSQGIEQYF
TRBJ2-1 | . | TRBV10-3 | 14 | . | TGTGCCATCAGGGCCTTTGCGGGGAAAGATGAGCAGTTCTTC | CAIRAFAGKDEQFF
TRBJ2-7 | once | TRBV4-3 | 16 | . | TGCGCCAGCAGCCAAGATGGTCAGGGATTCTCCTACGAGCAGTACTTC | CASSQDGQGFSYEQYF
TRBJ1-4 | . | TRBV20-1 | 11 | . | TGCAGTGCCAGGGAGGGGGAAAAACTGTTTTTT | CSAREGEKLFF
TRBJ2-1 | . | TRBV11-3 | 18 | TRBD1 | TGTGCCAGCAGCCCCCACCGTCGACAGGGCGGCTCCTACAATGAGCAGTTCTTC | CASSPHRRQGGSYNEQFF
TRBJ1-6 | . | TRBV12-3/TRBV12-4 | 12 | . | TGTGCCAGCAGCCCGGATAATTCACCCCTCCACTTT | CASSPDNSPLHF
TRBJ2-5 | . | TRBV6-5 | 14 | TRBD1 | TGTGCCAGCAGTTACGGACAGGGGGCAGTGACCCAGTACTTC | CASSYGQGAVTQYF
TRBJ2-4 | . | TRBV10-3 | 17 | TRBD1 | TGTGCCATCAGCGACAGGGGGCTAAGAGGGACCAAAAACATTCAGTACTTC | CAISDRGLRGTKNIQYF
TRBJ2-5 | few | TRBV11-3 | 14 | . | TGTGCCAGCAGCTTAGGGGCCCTACAAGAGACCCAGTACTTC | CASSLGALQETQYF
TRBJ1-3 | . | TRBV19 | 13 | TRBD1 | TGTGCCAGCCAGGGGGCATCTGGAAACACCATATATTTT | CASQGASGNTIYF
TRBJ1-2 | . | TRBV5-1 | 15 | . | TGCGCCAGCAGCTCGTTTACGAGTGGAGGGGACGGCTACACCTTC | CASSSFTSGGDGYTF
TRBJ1-5 | . | TRBV3-1/TRBV3-2 | 15 | . | TGTGCCAGCAGCCAGGGCAGGCTGCGCAATCAGCCCCAGCATTTT | CASSQGRLRNQPQHF
TRBJ1-3 | . | TRBV19 | 15 | . | TGTGCCAGTAGTGCAGGTACCATCTCTGGAAACACCATATATTTT | CASSAGTISGNTIYF
TRBJ2-5 | . | TRBV13 | 16 | TRBD2 | TGTGCCAGCAGCTTAGCCTTGACTAGCCGGGAAGAGACCCAGTACTTC | CASSLALTSREETQYF
TRBJ2-2 | . | TRBV30 | 14 | . | TGTGCCTGGAGTCGGAGGGCCTGGGCCGGGGAGCTGTTTTTT | CAWSRRAWAGELFF